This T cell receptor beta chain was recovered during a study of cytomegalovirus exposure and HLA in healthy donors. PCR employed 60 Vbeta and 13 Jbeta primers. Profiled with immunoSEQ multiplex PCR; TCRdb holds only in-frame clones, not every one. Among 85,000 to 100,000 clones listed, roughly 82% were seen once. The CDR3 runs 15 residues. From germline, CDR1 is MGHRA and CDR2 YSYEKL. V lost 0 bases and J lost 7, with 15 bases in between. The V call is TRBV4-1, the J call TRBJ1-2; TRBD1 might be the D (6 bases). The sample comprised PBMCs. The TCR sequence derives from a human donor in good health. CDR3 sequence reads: CASSQDTGGRGGYTF. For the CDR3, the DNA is TGCGCCAGCAGCCAAGATACGGGGGGGCGCGGTGGCTACACCTTC.